This TCR beta chain was sequenced during a study of T cell responses to AZD1222 COVID-19 vaccine. Findings and caveats of the study: Possibly, clonal diversity was underestimated; donors were largely white British and included more females. Along spike, vaccine-associated CD4 TCRs were found throughout, with dominance at 160-218 and 743-854. Vaccination with two AZD1222 doses was followed by a rise in Spike-specific TCR breadth and depth.

Germline loops: CDR1 MDHEN, CDR2 SYDVKM. V was pared by 10 bases and J by 0 bases, with 15 bases between. The CDR3 contains 14 residues. Assay: immunoSEQ multiplex PCR; the TCRdb copy retains only in-frame clones and omits some. The data show around 100,000 clones, under 95% seen once. As to this clone: Its target is not known.

The clonotype originates from an adult in good health. This sequence joins TRBV28 and TRBJ1-2; D is unresolved. The sequenced sample was peripheral blood, obtained on day 0 of AZD1222 vaccination. The CDR3 bases are TGTGCCATCAAGTTAGCCATTCCTAACTATGGCTACACCTTC. Protein: CAIKLAIPNYGYTF.